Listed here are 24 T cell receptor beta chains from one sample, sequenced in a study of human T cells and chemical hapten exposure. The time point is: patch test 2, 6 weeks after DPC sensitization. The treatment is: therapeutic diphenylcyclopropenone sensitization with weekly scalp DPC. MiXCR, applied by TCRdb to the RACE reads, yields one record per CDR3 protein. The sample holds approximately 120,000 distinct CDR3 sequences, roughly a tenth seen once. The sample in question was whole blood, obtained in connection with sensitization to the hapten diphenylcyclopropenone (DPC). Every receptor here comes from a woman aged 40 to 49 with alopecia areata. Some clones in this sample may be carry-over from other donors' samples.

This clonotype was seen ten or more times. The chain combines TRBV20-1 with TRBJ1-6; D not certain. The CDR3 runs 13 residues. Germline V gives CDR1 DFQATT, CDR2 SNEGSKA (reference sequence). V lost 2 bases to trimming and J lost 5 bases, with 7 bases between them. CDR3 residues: CSARSTNNSPLHF. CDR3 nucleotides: TGCAGTGCTAGAAGCACGAATAATTCACCCCTCCACTTT.

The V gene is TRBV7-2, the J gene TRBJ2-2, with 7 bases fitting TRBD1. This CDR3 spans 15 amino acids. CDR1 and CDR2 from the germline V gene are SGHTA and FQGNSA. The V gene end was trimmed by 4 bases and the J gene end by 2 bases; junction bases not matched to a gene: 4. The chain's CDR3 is CASSSGTDNTGELFF. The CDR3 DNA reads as TGTGCCAGCAGCTCCGGGACAGACAACACCGGGGAGCTGTTTTTT.

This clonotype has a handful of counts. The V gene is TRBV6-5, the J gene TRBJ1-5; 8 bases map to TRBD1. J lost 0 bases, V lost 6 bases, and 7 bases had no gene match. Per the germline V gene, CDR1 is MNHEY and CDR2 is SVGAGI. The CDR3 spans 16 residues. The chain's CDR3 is CASRSQGAGSNQPQHF. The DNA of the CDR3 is TGTGCCAGCAGGTCCCAGGGGGCCGGTAGCAATCAGCCCCAGCATTTT.

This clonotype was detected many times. The CDR3 is CSARGGGGRNQPQHF. The DNA for the CDR3 is TGCAGTGCTAGGGGCGGGGGAGGACGCAATCAGCCCCAGCATTTT. The J gene is TRBJ1-5, the V gene TRBV20-1, with TRBD1 as a possible D gene (5 bases). CDR1 and CDR2 (germline): DFQATT, SNEGSKA (reference sequence). The CDR3 has 15 residues. V lost 3 bases to trimming and J lost 2 bases, with 14 bases between them.

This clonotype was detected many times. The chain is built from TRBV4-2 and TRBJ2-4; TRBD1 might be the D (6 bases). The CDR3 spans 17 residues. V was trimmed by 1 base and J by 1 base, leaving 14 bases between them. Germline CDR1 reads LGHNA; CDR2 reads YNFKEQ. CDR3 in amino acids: CASSQGDTGTAKNIQYF. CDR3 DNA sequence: TGTGCCAGCAGCCAAGGGGACACAGGGACCGCCAAAAACATTCAGTACTTC.

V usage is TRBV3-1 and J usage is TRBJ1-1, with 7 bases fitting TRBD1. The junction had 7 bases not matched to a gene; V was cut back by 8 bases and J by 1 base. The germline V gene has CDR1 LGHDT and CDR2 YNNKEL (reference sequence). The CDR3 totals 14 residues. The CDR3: CASQHRDRNTEAFF. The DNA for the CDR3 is TGTGCCAGCCAACATCGGGACAGGAACACTGAAGCTTTCTTT. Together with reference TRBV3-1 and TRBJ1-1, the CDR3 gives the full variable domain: DTAVSQTPKYLVTQMGNDKSIKCEQNLGHDTMYWYKQDSKKFLKIMFSYNNKELIINETVPNRFSPKSPDKAHLNLHINSLELGDSAVYFCASQHRDRNTEAFFGQGTRLTVV.

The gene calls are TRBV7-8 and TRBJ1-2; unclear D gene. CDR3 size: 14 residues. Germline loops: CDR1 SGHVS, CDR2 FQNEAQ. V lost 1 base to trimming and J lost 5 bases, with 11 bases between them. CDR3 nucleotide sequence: TGTGCCAGCAGCTTAGGCGTTTATGGGTATGGCTACACCTTC. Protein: CASSLGVYGYGYTF. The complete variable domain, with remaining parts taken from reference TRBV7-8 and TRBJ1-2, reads GAGVSQSPRYKVAKRGQDVALRCDPISGHVSLFWYQQALGQGPEFLTYFQNEAQLDKSGLPSDRFFAERPEGSVSTLKIQRTQQEDSAVYLCASSLGVYGYGYTFGSGTRLTVV.

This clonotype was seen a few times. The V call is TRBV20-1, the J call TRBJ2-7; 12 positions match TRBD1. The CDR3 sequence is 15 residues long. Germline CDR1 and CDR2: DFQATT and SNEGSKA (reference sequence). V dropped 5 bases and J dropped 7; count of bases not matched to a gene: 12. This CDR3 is CSAPNPGQGAGEQYF. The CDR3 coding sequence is TGCAGTGCTCCCAACCCGGGACAGGGGGCGGGGGAGCAGTACTTC.

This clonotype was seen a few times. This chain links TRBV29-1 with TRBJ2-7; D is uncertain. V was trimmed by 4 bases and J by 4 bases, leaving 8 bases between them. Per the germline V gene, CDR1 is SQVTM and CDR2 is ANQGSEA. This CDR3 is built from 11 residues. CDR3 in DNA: TGCAGCGTTGCAGGTCTATACGAGCAGTACTTC. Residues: CSVAGLYEQYF.

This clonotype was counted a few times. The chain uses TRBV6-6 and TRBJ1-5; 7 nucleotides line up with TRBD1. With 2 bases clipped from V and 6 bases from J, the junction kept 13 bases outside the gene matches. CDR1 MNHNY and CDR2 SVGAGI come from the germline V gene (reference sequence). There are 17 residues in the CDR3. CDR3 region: CASSYPRQGRLRQPQHF. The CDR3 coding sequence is TGTGCCAGCAGTTACCCAAGACAGGGTAGGCTGCGTCAGCCCCAGCATTTT.

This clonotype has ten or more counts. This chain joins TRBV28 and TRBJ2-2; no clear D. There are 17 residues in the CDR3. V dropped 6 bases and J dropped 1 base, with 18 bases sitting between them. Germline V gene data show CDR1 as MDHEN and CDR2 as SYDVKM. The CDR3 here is CASRKDRSSGNTGELFF. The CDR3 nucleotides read TGTGCCAGCAGAAAGGACCGGTCCAGTGGGAACACCGGGGAGCTGTTTTTT.

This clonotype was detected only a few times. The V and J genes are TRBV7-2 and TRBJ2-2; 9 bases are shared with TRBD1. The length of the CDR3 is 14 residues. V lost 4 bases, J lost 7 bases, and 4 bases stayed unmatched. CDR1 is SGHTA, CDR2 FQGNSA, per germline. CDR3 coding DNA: TGTGCCAGCAGCTCACAGGGGGCGGGCGGGGAGCTGTTTTTT. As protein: CASSSQGAGGELFF.

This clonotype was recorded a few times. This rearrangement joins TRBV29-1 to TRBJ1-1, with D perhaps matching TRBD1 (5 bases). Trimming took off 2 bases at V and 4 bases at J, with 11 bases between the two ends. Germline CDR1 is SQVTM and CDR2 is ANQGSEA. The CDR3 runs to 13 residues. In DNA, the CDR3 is TGCAGCGTTGAACGGCAGGGAGGCACTGAAGCTTTCTTT. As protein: CSVERQGGTEAFF.

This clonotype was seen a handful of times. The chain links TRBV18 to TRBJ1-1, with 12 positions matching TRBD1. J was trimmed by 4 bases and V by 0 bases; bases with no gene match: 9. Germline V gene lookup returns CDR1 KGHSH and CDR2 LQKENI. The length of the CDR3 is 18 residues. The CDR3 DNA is TGTGCCAGCTCACCACCGAGGGGACAGGGGGCCCGGGTCACTGAAGCTTTCTTT. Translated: CASSPPRGQGARVTEAFF.

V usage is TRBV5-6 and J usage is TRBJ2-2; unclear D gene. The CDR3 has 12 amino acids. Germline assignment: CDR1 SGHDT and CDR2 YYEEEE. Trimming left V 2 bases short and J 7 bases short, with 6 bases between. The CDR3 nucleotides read TGTGCCAGCAGCTTAACGATCGGGGAGCTGTTTTTT. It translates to CASSLTIGELFF.

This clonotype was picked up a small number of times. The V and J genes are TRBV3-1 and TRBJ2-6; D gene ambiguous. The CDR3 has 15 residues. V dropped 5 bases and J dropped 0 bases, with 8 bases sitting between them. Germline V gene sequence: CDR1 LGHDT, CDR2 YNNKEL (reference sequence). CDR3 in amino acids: CASSYGSSGANVLTF. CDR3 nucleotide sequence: TGTGCCAGCAGCTACGGCAGCTCTGGGGCCAACGTCCTGACTTTC.

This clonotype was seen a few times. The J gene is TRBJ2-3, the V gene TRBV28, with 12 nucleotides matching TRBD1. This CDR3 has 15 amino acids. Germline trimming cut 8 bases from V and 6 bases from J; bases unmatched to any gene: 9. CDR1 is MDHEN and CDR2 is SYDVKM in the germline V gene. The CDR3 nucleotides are TGTGCCAGCTTTGGCCGGGACAGGGGGCTGGATACGCAGTATTTT. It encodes CASFGRDRGLDTQYF.

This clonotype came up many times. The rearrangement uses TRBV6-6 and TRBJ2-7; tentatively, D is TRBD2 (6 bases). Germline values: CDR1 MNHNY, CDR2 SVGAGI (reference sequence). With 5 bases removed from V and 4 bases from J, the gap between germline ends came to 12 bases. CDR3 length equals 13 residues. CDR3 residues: CASSPPGAYEQYF. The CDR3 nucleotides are TGTGCCAGCAGTCCCCCGGGAGCGTACGAGCAGTACTTC.

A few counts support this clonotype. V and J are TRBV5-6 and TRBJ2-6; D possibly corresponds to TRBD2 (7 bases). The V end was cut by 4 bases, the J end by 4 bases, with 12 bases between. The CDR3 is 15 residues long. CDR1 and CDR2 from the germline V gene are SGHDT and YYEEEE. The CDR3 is CASSLQGLGANVLTF. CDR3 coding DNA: TGTGCCAGCAGCCTACAGGGACTAGGGGCCAACGTCCTGACTTTC.

CDR3 nucleotides: TGCAGTGTTCTCGCCGGGACAGGGAATGAAAAACTGTTTTTT. It codes for CSVLAGTGNEKLFF. The rearrangement links TRBV20-1 to TRBJ1-4, with 9 bases that match TRBD1. This CDR3 has 14 amino acids. The ends lost 7 bases at V and 5 bases at J; junction bases unmatched: 8. Germline V CDR1 and CDR2: DFQATT, SNEGSKA (reference sequence).

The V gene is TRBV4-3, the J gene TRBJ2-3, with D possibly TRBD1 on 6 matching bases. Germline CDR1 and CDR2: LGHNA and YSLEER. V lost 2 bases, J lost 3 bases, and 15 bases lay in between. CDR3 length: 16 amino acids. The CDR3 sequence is CASSQQGSSLTDTQYF. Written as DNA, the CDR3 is TGCGCCAGCAGCCAACAGGGGTCCTCGCTTACAGATACGCAGTATTTT.

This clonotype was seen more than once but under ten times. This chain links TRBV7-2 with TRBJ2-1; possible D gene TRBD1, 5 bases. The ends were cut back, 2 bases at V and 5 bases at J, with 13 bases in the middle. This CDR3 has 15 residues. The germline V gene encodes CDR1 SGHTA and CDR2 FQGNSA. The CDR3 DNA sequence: TGTGCCAGCAGCTTAATGTGGCAGGGTGACAATGAGCAGTTCTTC. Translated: CASSLMWQGDNEQFF.

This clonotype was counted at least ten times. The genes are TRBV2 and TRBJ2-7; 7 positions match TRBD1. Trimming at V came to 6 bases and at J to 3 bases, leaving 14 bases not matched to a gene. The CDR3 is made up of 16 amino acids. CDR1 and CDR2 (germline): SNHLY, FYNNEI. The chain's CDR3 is CASSGTPRGLYYEQYF. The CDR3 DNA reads TGTGCCAGCAGCGGGACCCCAAGGGGGCTTTACTACGAGCAGTACTTC.

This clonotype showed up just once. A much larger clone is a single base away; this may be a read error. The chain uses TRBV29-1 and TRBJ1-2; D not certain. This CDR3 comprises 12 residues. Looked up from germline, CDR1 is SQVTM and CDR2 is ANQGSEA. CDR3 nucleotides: TGCAGCGTTGAAACCCGGAGCTATAGCTACACCTTC. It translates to CSVETRSYSYTF. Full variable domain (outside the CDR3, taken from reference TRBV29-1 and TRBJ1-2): SAVISQKPSRDICQRGTSLTIQCQVDSQVTMMFWYRQQPGQSLTLIATANQGSEATYESGFVIDKFPISRPNLTFSTLTVSNMSPEDSSIYLCSVETRSYSYTFGSGTRLTVV.